Described below is a single T cell receptor beta chain sequence and its context. Its specificity is unknown. The trim removed 0 bases at V and 4 bases at J, leaving 5 bases unmatched. The CDR3 runs 15 residues. The germline gives CDR1 SGHDT, CDR2 YYEEEE. The source of the sample is a study of blood T cells in healthy people across ages. Study results and limitations: Naive and antigen-experienced cells were not separated, limiting conclusive comparison.

Through a sample-barcoded 5' primer and a J-beta primer mix, a second PCR was run for roughly 7 to 11 cycles. Each CDR3 protein gets one entry after TCRdb re-called the 5' RACE reads with MiXCR. The data show hundreds of thousands of distinct CDR3 sequences, about 53% seen once. Sequenced: blood. The chain couples TRBV5-6 to TRBJ2-3; 7 bases fit TRBD2. The sequence was collected from an older man in good health. CDR3 DNA sequence: TGTGCCAGCAGCTTGGGGGGGGGAGCGGCAGATACGCAGTATTTT. This translates into CASSLGGGAADTQYF.